This TCR beta chain was observed in a study of cytomegalovirus exposure and HLA in healthy donors. This CDR3 contains 14 residues. Germline V gene sequence: CDR1 SGHTA, CDR2 FQGNSA. V lost 1 base and J lost 0, with 6 bases in between. Both 60 Vbeta primers and 13 Jbeta primers went into the PCR. The method was immunoSEQ multiplex PCR; TCRdb's version includes in-frame clones alone and lacks a portion of them. This repertoire shows around 210,000 clones, around 79% found once; its top ten account for around 0.42%. This clone was recorded a few times. The receptor comes from a male donor in good health and CMV-seropositive. Sequenced: PBMCs. The V gene is TRBV7-2, the J gene TRBJ2-5; maybe TRBD2 (5 bases). Here the CDR3 DNA reads TGTGCCAGCAGCTTAGGAGGGTACCAAGAGACCCAGTACTTC. Its translation is CASSLGGYQETQYF.